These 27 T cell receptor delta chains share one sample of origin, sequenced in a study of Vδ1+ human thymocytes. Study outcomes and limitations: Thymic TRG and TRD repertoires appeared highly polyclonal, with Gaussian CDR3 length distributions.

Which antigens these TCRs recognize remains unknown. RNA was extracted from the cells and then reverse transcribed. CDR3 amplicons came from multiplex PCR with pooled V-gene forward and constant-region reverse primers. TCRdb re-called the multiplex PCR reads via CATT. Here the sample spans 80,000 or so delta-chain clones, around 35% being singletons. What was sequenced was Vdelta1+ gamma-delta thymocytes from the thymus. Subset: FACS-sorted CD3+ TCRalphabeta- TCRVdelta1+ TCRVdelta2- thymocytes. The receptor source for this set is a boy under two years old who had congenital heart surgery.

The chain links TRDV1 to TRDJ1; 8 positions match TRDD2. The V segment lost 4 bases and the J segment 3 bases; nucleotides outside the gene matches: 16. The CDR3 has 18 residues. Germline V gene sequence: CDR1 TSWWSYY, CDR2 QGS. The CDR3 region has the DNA TGTGCTCTTGGGGGGCAACTTCCTACTGGGTTCGACGCCGATAAACTCATCTTT. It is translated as CALGGQLPTGFDADKLIF.

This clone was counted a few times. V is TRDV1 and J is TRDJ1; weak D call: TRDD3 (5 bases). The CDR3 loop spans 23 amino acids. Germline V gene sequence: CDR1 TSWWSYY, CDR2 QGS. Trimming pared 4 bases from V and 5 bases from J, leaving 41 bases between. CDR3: CALGARRIDFYGETPLSSDKLIF. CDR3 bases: TGTGCTCTTGGGGCTCGAAGGATCGACTTTTACGGGGAGACCCCACTGAGTTCAGATAAACTCATCTTT.

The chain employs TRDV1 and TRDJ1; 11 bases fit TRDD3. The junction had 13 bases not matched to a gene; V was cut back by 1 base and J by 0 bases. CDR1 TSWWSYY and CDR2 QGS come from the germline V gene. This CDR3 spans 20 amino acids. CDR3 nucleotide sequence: TGTGCTCTTGGGGAACAGGACATGGTACTGGGGGATATGTACACCGATAAACTCATCTTT. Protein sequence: CALGEQDMVLGDMYTDKLIF.

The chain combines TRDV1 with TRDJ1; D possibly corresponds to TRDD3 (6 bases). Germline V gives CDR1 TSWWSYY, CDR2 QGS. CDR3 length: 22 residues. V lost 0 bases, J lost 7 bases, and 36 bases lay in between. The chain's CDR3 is CALGELSAVPTRPPGVLGKLIF. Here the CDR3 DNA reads TGTGCTCTTGGGGAACTCTCGGCGGTGCCTACCCGACCTCCTGGGGTCTTGGGTAAACTCATCTTT.

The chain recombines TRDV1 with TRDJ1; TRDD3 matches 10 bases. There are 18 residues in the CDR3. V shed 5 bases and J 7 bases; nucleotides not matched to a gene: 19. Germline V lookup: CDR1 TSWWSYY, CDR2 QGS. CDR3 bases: TGTGCTCTTGGGACCCCCACACCACTGGGGGATGAGAAGGGTAAACTCATCTTT. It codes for CALGTPTPLGDEKGKLIF.

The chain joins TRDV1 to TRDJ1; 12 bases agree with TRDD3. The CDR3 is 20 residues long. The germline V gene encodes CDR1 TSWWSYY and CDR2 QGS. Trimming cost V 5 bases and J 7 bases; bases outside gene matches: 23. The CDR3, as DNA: TGTGCTCTTGGGACCCCGTTTCCTAGTTGTGGTACTGGGGGATACCTTAAACTCATCTTT. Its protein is CALGTPFPSCGTGGYLKLIF.

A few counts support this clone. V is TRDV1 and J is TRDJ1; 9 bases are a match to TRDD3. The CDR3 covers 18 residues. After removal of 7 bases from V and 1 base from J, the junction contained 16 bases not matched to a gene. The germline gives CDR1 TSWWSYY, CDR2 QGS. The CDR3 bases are TGTGCTCTTGCTGAGGTCCTACCTGGGGGATCGTGCACCGATAAACTCATCTTT. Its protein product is CALAEVLPGGSCTDKLIF.

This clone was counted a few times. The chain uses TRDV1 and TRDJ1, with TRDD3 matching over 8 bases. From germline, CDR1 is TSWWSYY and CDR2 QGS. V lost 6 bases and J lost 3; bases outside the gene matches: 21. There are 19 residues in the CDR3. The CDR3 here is CALGRPPDWGIILADKLIF. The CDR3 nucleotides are TGTGCTCTTGGCCGCCCCCCCGATTGGGGGATCATCTTGGCCGATAAACTCATCTTT.

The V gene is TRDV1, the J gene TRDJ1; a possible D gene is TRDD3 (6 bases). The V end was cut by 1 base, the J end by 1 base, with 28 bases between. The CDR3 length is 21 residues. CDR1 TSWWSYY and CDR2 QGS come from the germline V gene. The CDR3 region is CALGEHKLDYGWGFVTDKLIF. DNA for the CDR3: TGTGCTCTTGGGGAACACAAACTGGACTACGGGTGGGGATTCGTCACCGATAAACTCATCTTT.

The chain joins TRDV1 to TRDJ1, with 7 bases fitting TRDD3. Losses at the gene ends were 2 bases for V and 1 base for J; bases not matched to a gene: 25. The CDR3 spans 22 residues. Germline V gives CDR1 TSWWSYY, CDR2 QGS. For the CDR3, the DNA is TGTGCTCTTGGGGAAGACTTACCGCAATCGCTGGGGATAAGGGACTTCACCGATAAACTCATCTTT. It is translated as CALGEDLPQSLGIRDFTDKLIF.

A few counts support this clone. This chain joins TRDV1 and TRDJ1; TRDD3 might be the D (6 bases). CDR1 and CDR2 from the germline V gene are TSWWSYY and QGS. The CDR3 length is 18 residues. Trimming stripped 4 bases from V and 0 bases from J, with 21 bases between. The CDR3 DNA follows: TGTGCTCTTGGGGCAAAATATAGGGGGACTAAGTACACCGATAAACTCATCTTT. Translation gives CALGAKYRGTKYTDKLIF.

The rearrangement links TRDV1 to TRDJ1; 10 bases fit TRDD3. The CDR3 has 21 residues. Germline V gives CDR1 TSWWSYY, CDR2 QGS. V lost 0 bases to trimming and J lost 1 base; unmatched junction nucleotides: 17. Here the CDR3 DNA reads TGTGCTCTTGGGGAACTCTCAGGGCAATATCGGGGGATACGCGTCACCGATAAACTCATCTTT. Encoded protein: CALGELSGQYRGIRVTDKLIF.

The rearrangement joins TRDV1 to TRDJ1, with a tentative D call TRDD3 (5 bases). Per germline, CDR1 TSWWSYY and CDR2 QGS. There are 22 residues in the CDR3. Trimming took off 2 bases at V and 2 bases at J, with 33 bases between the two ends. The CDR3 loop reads CALGEMSGRRLAGLWATDKLIF. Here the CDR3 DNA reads TGTGCTCTTGGGGAAATGAGCGGTCGGAGGTTGGCTGGGCTTTGGGCGACCGATAAACTCATCTTT.

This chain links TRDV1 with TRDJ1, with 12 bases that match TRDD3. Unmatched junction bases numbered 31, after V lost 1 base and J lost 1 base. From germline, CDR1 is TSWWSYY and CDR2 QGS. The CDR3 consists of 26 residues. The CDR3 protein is CALGEPAFPTPGIAGGYAPSTDKLIF. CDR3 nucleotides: TGTGCTCTTGGGGAACCCGCCTTCCCTACTCCCGGCATTGCTGGGGGATACGCGCCCTCCACCGATAAACTCATCTTT.

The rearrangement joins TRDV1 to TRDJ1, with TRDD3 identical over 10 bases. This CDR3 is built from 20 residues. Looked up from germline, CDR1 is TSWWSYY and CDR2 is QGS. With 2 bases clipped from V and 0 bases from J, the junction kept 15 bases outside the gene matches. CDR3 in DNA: TGTGCTCTTGGGGAAATTCCCTTCTCTACTGGGGGATCGTACACCGATAAACTCATCTTT. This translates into CALGEIPFSTGGSYTDKLIF.

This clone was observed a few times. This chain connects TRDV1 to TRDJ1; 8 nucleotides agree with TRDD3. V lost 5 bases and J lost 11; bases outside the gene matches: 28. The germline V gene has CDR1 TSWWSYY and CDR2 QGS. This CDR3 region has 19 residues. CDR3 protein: CALGKDGLPELRGDIKLIF. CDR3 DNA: TGTGCTCTTGGGAAGGACGGCCTGCCCGAGCTCCGGGGGGATATAAAGCTCATCTTT.

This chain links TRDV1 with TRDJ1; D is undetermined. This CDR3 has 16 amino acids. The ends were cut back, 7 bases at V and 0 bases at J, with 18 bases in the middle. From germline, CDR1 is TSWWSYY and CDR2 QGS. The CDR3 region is CALVSSRITYTDKLIF. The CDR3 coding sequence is TGTGCTCTTGTATCGTCAAGAATCACATACACCGATAAACTCATCTTT.

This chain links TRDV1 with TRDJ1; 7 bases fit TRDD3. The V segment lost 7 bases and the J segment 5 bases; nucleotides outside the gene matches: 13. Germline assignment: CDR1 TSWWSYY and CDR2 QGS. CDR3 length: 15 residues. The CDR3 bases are TGTGCTCTTGTTAGCAGGCCTGGGGGTACTGATAAACTCATCTTT. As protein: CALVSRPGGTDKLIF.

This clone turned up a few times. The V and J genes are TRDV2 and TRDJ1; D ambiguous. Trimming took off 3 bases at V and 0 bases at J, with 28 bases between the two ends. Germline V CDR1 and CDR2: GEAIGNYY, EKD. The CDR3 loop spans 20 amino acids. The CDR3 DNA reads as TGTGCCTGTGACTCTCTGGTTGGGACTAACCAAATCGGGTACACCGATAAACTCATCTTT. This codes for CACDSLVGTNQIGYTDKLIF.

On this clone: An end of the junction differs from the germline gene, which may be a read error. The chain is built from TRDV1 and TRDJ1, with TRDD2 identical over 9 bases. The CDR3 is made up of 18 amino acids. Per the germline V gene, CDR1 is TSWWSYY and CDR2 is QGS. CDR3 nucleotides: TGTGCCCTTGGGGATCGCGCCTTCCTACGTGTTTTCTCCGATAAACTCATCTTT. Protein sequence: CALGDRAFLRVFSDKLIF.

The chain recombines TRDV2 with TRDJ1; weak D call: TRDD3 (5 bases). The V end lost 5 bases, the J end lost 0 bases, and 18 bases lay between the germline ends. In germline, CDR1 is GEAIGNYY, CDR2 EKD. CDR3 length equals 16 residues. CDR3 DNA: TGTGCCTGTGCTACTAGGTTACTGGAGCACACCGATAAACTCATCTTT. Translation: CACATRLLEHTDKLIF.

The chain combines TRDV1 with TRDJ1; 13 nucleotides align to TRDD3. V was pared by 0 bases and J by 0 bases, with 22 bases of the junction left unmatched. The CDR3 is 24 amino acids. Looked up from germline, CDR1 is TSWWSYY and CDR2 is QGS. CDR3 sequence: CALGELPYDRYWGIRNIHTDKLIF. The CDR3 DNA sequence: TGTGCTCTTGGGGAACTCCCCTACGACCGGTACTGGGGGATACGCAACATCCACACCGATAAACTCATCTTT.

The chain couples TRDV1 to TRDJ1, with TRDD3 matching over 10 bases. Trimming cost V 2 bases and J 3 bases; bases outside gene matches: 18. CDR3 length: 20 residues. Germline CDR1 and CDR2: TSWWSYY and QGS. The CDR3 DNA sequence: TGTGCTCTTGGGGAAATGCCCCGACGGCTGGGGGATAAACCGCCCGATAAACTCATCTTT. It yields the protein CALGEMPRRLGDKPPDKLIF.

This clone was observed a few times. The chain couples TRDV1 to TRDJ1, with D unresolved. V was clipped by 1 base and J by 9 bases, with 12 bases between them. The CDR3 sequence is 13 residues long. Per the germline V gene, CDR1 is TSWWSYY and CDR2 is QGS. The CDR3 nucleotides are TGTGCTCTTGGGGAACCCCCCCCAGGAGAACTCATCTTT. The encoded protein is CALGEPPPGELIF.

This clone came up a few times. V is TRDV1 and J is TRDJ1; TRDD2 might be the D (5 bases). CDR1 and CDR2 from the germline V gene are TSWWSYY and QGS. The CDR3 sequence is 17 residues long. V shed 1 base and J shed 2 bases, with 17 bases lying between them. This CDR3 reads CALGEPQRSCLTDKLIF. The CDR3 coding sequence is TGTGCTCTTGGGGAACCTCAACGTTCCTGCCTGACCGATAAACTCATCTTT.

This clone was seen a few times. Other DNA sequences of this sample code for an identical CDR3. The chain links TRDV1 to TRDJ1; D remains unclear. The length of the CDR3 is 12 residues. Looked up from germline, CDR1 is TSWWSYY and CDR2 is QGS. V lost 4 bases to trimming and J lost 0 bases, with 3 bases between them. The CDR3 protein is CALGVNTDKLIF. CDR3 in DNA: TGTGCTCTTGGGGTTAACACCGATAAACTCATCTTT.

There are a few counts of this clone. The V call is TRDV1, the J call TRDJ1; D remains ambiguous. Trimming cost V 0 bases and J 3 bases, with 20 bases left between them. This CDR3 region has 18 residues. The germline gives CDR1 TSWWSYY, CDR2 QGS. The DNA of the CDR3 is TGTGCTCTTGGGGAACTAAGGCCGGGGTCGACACACGCCGATAAACTCATCTTT. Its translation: CALGELRPGSTHADKLIF.